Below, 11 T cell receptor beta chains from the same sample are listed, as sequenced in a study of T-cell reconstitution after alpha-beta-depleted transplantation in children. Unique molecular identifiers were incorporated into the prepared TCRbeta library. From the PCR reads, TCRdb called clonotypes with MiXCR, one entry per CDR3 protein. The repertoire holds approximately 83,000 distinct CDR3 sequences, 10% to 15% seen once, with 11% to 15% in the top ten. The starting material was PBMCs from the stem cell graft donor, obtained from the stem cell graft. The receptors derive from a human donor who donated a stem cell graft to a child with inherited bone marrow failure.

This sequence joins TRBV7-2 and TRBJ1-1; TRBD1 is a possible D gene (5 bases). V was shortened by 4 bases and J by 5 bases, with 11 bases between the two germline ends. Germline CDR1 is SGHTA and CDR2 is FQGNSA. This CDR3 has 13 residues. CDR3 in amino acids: CASSSGPETEAFF. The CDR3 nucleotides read TGTGCCAGCAGCTCAGGGCCAGAAACTGAAGCTTTCTTT.

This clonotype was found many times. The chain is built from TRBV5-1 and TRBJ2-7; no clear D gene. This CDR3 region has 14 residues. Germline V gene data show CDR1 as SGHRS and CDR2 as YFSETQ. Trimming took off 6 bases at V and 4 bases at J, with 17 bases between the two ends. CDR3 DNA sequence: TGCGCCAGCACCTTCGAGCCCCTAGGTTACGAGCAGTACTTC. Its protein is CASTFEPLGYEQYF.

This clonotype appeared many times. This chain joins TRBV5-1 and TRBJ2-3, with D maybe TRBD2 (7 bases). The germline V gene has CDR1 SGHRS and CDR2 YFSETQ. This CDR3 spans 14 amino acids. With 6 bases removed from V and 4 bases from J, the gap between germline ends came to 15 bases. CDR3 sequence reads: CASKLQGGPDTQYF. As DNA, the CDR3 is TGCGCCAGCAAGTTACAGGGAGGGCCAGATACGCAGTATTTT.

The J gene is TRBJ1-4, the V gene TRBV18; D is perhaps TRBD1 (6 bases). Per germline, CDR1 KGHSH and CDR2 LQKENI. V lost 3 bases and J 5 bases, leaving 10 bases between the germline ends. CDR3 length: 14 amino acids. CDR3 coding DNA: TGTGCCAGCTCACCCTCAGGGGACAATGAAAAACTGTTTTTT. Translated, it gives CASSPSGDNEKLFF. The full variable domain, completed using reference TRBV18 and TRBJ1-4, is NAGVMQNPRHLVRRRGQEARLRCSPMKGHSHVYWYRQLPEEGLKFMVYLQKENIIDESGMPKERFSAEFPKEGPSILRIQQVVRGDSAAYFCASSPSGDNEKLFFGSGTQLSVL.

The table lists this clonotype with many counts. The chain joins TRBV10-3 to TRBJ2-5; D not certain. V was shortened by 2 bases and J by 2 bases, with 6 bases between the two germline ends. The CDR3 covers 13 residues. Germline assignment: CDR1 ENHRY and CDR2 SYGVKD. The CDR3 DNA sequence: TGTGCCATCAGTGAGAGAGGTCAAGAGACCCAGTACTTC. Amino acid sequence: CAISERGQETQYF.

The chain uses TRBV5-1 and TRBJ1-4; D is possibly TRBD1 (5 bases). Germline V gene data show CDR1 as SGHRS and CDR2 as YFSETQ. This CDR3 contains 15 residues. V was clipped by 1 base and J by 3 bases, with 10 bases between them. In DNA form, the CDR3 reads TGCGCCAGCAGCTTGATGTCAGGGTCTAATGAAAAACTGTTTTTT. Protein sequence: CASSLMSGSNEKLFF.

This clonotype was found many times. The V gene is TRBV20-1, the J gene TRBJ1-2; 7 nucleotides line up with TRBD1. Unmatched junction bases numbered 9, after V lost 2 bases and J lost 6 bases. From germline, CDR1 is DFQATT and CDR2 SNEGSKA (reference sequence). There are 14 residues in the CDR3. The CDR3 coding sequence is TGCAGTGCTAGAACACCGCAAGACAGGGATGGCTACACCTTC. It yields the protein CSARTPQDRDGYTF.

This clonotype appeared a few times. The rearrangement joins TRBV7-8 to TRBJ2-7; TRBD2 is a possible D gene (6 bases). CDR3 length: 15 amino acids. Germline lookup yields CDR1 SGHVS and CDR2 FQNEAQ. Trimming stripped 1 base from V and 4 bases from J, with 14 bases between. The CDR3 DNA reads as TGTGCCAGCAGCTTAGACCGGGAGCGCGCATACGAGCAGTACTTC. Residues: CASSLDRERAYEQYF.

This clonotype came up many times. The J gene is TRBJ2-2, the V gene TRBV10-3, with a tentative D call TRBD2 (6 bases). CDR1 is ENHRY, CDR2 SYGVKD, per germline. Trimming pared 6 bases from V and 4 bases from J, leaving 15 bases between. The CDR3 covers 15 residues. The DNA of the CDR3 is TGTGCCATCAGCCCGGACCGGGGAGGCACCGGGGAGCTGTTTTTT. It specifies CAISPDRGGTGELFF.

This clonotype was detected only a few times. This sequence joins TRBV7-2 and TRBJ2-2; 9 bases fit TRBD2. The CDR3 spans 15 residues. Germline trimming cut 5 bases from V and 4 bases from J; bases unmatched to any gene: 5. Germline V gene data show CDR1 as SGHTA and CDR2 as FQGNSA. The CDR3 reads CASSPSGASTGELFF. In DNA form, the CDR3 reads TGTGCCAGCAGCCCTAGCGGGGCCTCCACCGGGGAGCTGTTTTTT.

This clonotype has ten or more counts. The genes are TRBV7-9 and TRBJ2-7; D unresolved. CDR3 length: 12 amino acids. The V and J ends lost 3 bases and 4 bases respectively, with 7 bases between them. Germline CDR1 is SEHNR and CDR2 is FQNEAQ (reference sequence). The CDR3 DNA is TGTGCCAGCAGCTTTGAACCTTACGAGCAGTACTTC. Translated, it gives CASSFEPYEQYF.